Only one count was recorded for the clone carrying this T cell receptor (beta chain). The antigen remains undetermined. Regarding donors, all were healthy bone marrow donors. Both 60 Vbeta primers and 13 Jbeta primers went into the PCR. Data came from immunoSEQ multiplex PCR; TCRdb stores just in-frame clones and leaves some out. Counted here are roughly 120,000 clones, over 70% occurring once; the ten biggest clones make up around 3.7%. This sample stems from a study of cytomegalovirus exposure and HLA in healthy donors. Study summary: Most genotyped donors, approximately 81% of 398, had Caucasian-associated genetic ancestry. Study-level findings and limits: Further analysis was carried out later, and it showed several of the most significant clusters appearing linked to common viral pathogens. Differences between HLA loci emerged in a later analysis of TCR association rates, with DRB1 most and HLA-C fewest.

The length of the CDR3 is 16 residues. CDR1 and CDR2 from the germline V gene are SGHRS and YFSETQ. The germline V and J ends were trimmed by 0 bases and 2 bases, with 12 bases remaining between them. The receptor was isolated from a woman between 40 and 55 years old in good health and CMV-seronegative. The sample consisted of PBMCs. V usage is TRBV5-1 and J usage is TRBJ1-5; the D is unclear. CDR3 bases: TGCGCCAGCAGCTTGGGGGCCAATGACCGCAATCAGCCCCAGCATTTT. Its protein product is CASSLGANDRNQPQHF.